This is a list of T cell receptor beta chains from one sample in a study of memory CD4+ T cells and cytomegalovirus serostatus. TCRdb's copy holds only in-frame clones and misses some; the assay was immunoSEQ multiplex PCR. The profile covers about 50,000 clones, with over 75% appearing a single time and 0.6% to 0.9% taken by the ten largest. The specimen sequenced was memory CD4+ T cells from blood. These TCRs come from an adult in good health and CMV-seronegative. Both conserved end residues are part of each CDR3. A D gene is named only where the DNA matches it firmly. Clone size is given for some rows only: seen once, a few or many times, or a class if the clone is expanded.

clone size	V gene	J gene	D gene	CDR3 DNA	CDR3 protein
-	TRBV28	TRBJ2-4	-	TGTGCCAGCAGTCGGGGTCTAGCCAAAAACATTCAGTACTTC	CASSRGLAKNIQYF
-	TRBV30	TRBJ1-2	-	TGTGCCTGGAGGGGGGGGCTTTATGGCTACACCTTC	CAWRGGLYGYTF
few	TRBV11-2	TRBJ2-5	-	TGTGCCAGCAGCTCCCCCAGGGCTAGCGAGGAGACCCAGTACTTC	CASSSPRASEETQYF
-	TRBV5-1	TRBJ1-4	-	TGCGCCAGCAGCCCCAGGGATGATGGTGAAAAACTGTTTTTT	CASSPRDDGEKLFF
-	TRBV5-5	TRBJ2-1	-	TGTGCCAGCAGCTTGGGCAACAAGGGTGAGCAGTTCTTC	CASSLGNKGEQFF
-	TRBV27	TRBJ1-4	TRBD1	TGTGCCAGCAGTCCATACGTTGGACAGGGACCTGAGGGACTGTTTTTT	CASSPYVGQGPEGLFF
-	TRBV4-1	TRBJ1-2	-	TGCGCCAGCAGCCAAGAATCCAGGGGTGATGGCTACACCTTC	CASSQESRGDGYTF
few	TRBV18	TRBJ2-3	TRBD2	TGTGCCAGCTCACCGAGGACTAGCGGGAGCACAGATACGCAGTATTTT	CASSPRTSGSTDTQYF
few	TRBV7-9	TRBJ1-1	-	TGTGCCAGCACTTATGGAGGGAACACTGAAGCTTTCTTT	CASTYGGNTEAFF
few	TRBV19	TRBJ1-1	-	TGTGCCAGTAGTATGGCTCGGGAAGCTTTCTTT	CASSMAREAFF
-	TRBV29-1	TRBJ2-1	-	TGCAGCGCCCGACCCGACTCCTACAATGAGCAGTTCTTC	CSARPDSYNEQFF
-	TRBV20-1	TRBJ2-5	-	TGCAGTGCTGAAGACCAAGAGACCCAGTACTTC	CSAEDQETQYF
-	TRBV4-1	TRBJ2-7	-	TGCGCCAGCAGCCATGCCAGTCCACGGAGCTCCTACGAGCAGTACTTC	CASSHASPRSSYEQYF
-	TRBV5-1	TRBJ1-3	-	TGCGCCAGCAGCTTAGGGGCCTCTGGAAACACCATATATTTT	CASSLGASGNTIYF
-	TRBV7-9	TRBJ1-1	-	TGTGCCAGCAGGGAGGCCAACACTGAAGCTTTCTTT	CASREANTEAFF
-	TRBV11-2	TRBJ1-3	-	TGTGCCAGCAGCTCCCGGGGGACAGGAAACACCATATATTTT	CASSSRGTGNTIYF
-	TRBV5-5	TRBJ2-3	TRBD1	TGTGCCAGCAGACGACAGGGCCTTAGCACAGATACGCAGTATTTT	CASRRQGLSTDTQYF
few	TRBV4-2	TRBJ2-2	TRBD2	TGTGCCAGCAGGCTAGCGGGAACGGGGGAGCTGTTTTTT	CASRLAGTGELFF
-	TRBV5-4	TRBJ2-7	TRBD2	TGTGCCAGCAGCTTGTCGACTAGCGGGGTATACGAGCAGTACTTC	CASSLSTSGVYEQYF
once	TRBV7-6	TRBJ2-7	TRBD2	TGTGCCAGCAGCTCCCGACTAGCGGGGTGCGAGCAGTACTTC	CASSSRLAGCEQYF
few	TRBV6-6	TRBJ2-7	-	TGTGCCAGCAGCGACGACATTTCCTACGAGCAGTACTTC	CASSDDISYEQYF
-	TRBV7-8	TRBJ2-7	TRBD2	TGTGCCAGCAGCCAGAGGACTAGACTCTTGTCCTACGAGCAGTACTTC	CASSQRTRLLSYEQYF
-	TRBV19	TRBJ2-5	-	TGTGCCAGTAGTATATCGGTGAAAGAGACCCAGTACTTC	CASSISVKETQYF
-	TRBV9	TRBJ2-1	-	TGTGCCAGCAGCGTGGGGGGTAATAGGAATGAGCAGTTCTTC	CASSVGGNRNEQFF
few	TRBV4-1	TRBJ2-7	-	TGCGCCAGCAGCCAACCCACACTGGGAAAAAAAGGAGAGCAGTACTTC	CASSQPTLGKKGEQYF
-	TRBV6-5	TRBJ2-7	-	TGTGCCAGCAGCCGGAAATTTGGGCCCCCCTACGAGCAGTACTTC	CASSRKFGPPYEQYF
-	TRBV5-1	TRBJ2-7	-	TGCGCCAGCAGCTTACGGGAGAGTGGCGAGCAGTACTTC	CASSLRESGEQYF
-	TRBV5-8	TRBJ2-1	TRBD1	TGTGCCAGCAGCTTGTCGGGACAGGGATTGTCCAATGAGCAGTTCTTC	CASSLSGQGLSNEQFF
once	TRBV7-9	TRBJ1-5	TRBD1	TGTGCCAGCAGCCCTTTAGGACAGGGGGCAGGGCAGCCCCAGCATTTT	CASSPLGQGAGQPQHF
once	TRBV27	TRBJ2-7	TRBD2	TGTGCCAGCTCCCCCGGGGCGGGAGGCCCCCCCGAGCAGTACTTC	CASSPGAGGPPEQYF
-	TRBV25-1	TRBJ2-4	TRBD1	TGTGCCACCTCGACAGGGGTGGGAAACATTCAGTACTTC	CATSTGVGNIQYF
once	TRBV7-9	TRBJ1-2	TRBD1	TGTGCCAGCAGCTTTGACAGGGGATCCGGCTATGGCTACACCTTC	CASSFDRGSGYGYTF
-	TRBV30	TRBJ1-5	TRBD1	TGTGCCTGGAGTGGGACAGGGGACCAGCCCCAGCATTTT	CAWSGTGDQPQHF
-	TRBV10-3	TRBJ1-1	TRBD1	TGTGCCATCAGTGACCCGAGGGACAGGGTTGGTGAAGCTTTCTTT	CAISDPRDRVGEAFF